This T cell receptor beta chain was sequenced for a study of CD8+ T cells in alopecia areata (dated by TCRdb to about 2018). About the investigation overall: The treated patients took part in an open-label pilot trial in which moderate-to-severe alopecia areata was treated with oral tofacitinib at 5 to 10 mg twice daily. Tofacitinib was administered for 6 to 18 months, and 6 months of follow-up off drug were then conducted to assess delayed response and recurrence. In both human patients and the C3H/HeJ mouse model, the study applied high-throughput TCRbeta sequencing to look at T cell clonal expansion in alopecia areata. On the human side, TCRbeta sequencing was run on scalp tissue and on sorted CD4+ and CD8+ peripheral blood T cells from healthy controls and from alopecia areata patients with either patchy or totalis/universalis disease. Patients on tofacitinib were biopsied at baseline and after 4 and 24 weeks of treatment, and several of the patients also had a later scalp biopsy. Clonality in the scalp was compared among normal scalp (n=4), patchy alopecia areata scalp (n=8), and alopecia totalis/universalis scalp (n=8). RNA was obtained with the PAXgene miRNA kit for fixed scalp, the miRNeasy kit for PBMCs, and the RNeasy kit for mouse skin. Amplification of TCRbeta CDR3 regions was done by immunoSEQ multiplex PCR using 35 Vbeta forward primers and 13 Jbeta reverse primers.

Receptors were amplified or captured by the immunoSEQ multiplex PCR assay. RNA was extracted from all samples and reverse transcribed into cDNA, which served as template for TCR sequencing. SuperScript III was used for first-strand cDNA synthesis, primed with a 2:1 mix of oligo-dT and random hexamers. Amplification bias was assessed with a synthetic immune receptor repertoire, and residual bias was removed computationally. In the original analysis: Raw reads were preprocessed to remove errors, and CDR3 was defined by IMGT conventions from the conserved cysteine to phenylalanine. To get clonality, Shannon entropy was normalized by log2 of the number of productive unique TCRs and the result was subtracted from 1. Whether each scalp clone was CD4 or CD8 was inferred by checking scalp TCRbeta sequences against the CD4 and CD8 repertoires from sorted blood. TCRdb obtained this table from immuneACCESS and retained in-frame rearrangements with V and J assigned. These tables miss some clones; where compared with another copy, unresolved V genes account for less than half of the shortfall, and the remainder is unexplained. That table gives V, J and clone size, and the DNA gave D and trimming. The sample table contains hundreds of thousands of clones; only one count was recorded for less than 80% of them. Around 1.2% of the sample is held by the ten biggest clonotypes.

Here is what the overall study found, with its caveats: Compared with normal scalp, lesional scalp, particularly in alopecia totalis/universalis, had higher clonality and more expanded CD8+ clones, which suggests antigenic drive. Unlike mouse skin, which is dominated by gammadelta T cells, normal human skin has resident alphabeta T cells that are also sequenced, and this complicates analysis of the scalp TCR repertoire. Shared TCR sequences between patients were less evident than in mice, which may be partly attributable to HLA diversity in the patient population.

Notes on this clone: It has no known antigen specificity. No much larger clone is present one base from it, and per-base qualities are unavailable.

Sample time point, as interpreted from the label and publication: baseline before oral tofacitinib. From alopecia areata patients, peripheral blood was collected along with lesional scalp punch biopsies. PBMCs were separated by density centrifugation and stained for CD3, CD4 and CD8, after which CD4+ and CD8+ T cells were sorted on a FACSAria. This TCR came from a human donor with alopecia areata. The sample consisted of CD4+ T cells sorted from blood, taken at week 0.

The encoded CDR3 is CASSQQGANTGELFF. The DNA sequence is given as TGTGCCAGCAGCCAACAGGGTGCGAACACCGGGGAGCTGTTTTTT. Recombination connected TRBV2 to TRBJ2-2; possibly the D gene is TRBD1, per 6 matching bases. Its CDR3 holds 15 amino acids, cysteine through phenylalanine. Left in the record is the CDR3 DNA by itself, 45 bases read in frame from the first base. V gives up 6 bases and J gives up 0 bases, and the segment between their germline ends measures 11 bases. The germline V gene sets CDR1 to SNHLY and CDR2 to FYNNEI.